Reported below is one T cell receptor beta chain. This same CDR3 is encoded by further DNA sequences in the sample. Method: immunoSEQ multiplex PCR; TCRdb's copy keeps in-frame clones and lacks some. The sample includes over 200,000 clones, approximately 83% of them seen just once. The source of the sample is a study of blood T cell repertoires in COVID-19. Germline V gene lookup returns CDR1 LNHDA and CDR2 SQIVND (reference sequence). The V end lost 1 base, the J end lost 4 bases, and 11 bases lay between the germline ends. There are 15 residues in the CDR3. The rearrangement joins TRBV19 to TRBJ1-5, with D perhaps TRBD1 (5 bases). This sequence originates from a woman aged 45-59 years who had recovered from COVID-19. Specimen: PBMCs or T cells enriched from blood (not recorded which). This chain's CDR3 is CASSIVPGSNQPQHF. The CDR3 coding sequence is TGTGCCAGTAGTATAGTTCCAGGGTCAAATCAGCCCCAGCATTTT.